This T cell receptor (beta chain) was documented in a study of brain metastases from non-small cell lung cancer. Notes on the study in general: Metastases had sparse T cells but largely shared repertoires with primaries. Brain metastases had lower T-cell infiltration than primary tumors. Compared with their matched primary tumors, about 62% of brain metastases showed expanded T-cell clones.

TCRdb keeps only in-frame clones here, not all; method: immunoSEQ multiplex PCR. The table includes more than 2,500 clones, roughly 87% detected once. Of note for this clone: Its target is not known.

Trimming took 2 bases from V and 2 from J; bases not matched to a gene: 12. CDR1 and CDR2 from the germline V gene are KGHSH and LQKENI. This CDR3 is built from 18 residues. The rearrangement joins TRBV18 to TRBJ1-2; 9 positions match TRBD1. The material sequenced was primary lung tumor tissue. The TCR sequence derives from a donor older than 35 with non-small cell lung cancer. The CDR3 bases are TGTGCCAGCTCACCATTTGTGGGACAGGGATCGTCAAACTATGGCTACACCTTC. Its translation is CASSPFVGQGSSNYGYTF.